The clone carrying this TCR beta chain was counted between two and nine times. This record belongs to a study of blood T cell repertoires in COVID-19. About the research overall: The study drew acute and convalescent COVID-19 samples from the United States, Italy and Spain. In each case, the material was cDNA or gDNA derived from T cells, B-cell-depleted T cells, or PBMCs.

Per the study methods: Cell counts per sample came from amplifying reference gene primers. Assay: immunoSEQ multiplex PCR; the TCRdb copy retains only in-frame clones and omits some. Clonal size and the V and J genes are those of that table, whereas D and trimming came from the DNA. The sample holds some 350,000 clones; 88% are singletons and the top ten take around 6.6%. Trimming pared 8 bases from V and 6 bases from J, leaving 13 bases between. This CDR3 has 12 residues. Germline CDR1 is MNHNY and CDR2 is SVGAGI (reference sequence). The source is a woman between 70 and 85 years old with COVID-19, enrolled during active disease. The chain combines TRBV6-6 with TRBJ1-1, with D maybe TRBD1 (5 bases). Sequencing was carried out using peripheral blood. The chain's CDR3 is CASGPQGPEAFF. CDR3 sequence (DNA): TGTGCCAGCGGCCCTCAGGGCCCTGAAGCTTTCTTT.